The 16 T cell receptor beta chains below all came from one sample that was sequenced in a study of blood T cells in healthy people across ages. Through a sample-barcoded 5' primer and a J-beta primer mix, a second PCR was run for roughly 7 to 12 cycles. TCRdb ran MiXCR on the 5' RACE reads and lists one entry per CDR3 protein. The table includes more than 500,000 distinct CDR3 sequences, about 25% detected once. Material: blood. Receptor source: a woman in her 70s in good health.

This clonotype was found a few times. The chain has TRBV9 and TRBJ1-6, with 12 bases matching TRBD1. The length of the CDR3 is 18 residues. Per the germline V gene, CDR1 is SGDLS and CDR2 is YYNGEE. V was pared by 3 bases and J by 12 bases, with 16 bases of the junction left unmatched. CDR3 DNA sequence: TGTGCCAGCAGCGAGAGTTCCGGGACAGGGGGCGTGCGTGTACCCCTCCACTTT. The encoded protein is CASSESSGTGGVRVPLHF.

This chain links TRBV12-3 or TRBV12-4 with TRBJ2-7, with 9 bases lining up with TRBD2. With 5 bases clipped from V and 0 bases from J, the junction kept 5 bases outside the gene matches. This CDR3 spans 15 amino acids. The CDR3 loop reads CASSLGTSHSYEQYF. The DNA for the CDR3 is TGTGCCAGCAGTCTAGGGACTAGCCACTCCTACGAGCAGTACTTC.

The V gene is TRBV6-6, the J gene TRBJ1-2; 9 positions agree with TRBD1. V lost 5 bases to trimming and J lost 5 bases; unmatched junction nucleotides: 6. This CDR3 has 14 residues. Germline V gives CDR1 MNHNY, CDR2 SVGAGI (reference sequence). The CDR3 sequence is CASSPRQGGYGYTF. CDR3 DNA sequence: TGTGCCAGCAGTCCACGACAGGGGGGGTATGGCTACACCTTC.

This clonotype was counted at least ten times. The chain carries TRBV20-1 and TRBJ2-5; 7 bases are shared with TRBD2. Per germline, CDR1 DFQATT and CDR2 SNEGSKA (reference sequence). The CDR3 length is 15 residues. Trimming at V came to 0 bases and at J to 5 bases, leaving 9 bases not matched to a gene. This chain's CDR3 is CSARDNRASGETQYF. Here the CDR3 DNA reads TGCAGTGCTAGAGATAATCGGGCTAGCGGCGAGACCCAGTACTTC.

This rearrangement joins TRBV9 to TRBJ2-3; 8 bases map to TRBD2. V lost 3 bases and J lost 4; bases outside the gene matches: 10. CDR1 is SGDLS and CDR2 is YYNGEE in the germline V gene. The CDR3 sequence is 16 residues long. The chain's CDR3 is CASSGGAGTRADTQYF. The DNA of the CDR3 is TGTGCCAGCAGCGGGGGGGCCGGGACTAGGGCAGATACGCAGTATTTT.

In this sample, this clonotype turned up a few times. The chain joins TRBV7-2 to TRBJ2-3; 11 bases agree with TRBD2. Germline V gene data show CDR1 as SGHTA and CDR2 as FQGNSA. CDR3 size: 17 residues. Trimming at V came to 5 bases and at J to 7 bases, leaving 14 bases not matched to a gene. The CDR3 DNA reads TGTGCCAGCAGCATCCAGGGGGGTAGCGGGGGGGCTTATACGCAGTATTTT. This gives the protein CASSIQGGSGGAYTQYF. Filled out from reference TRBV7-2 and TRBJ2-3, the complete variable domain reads GAGVSQSPSNKVTEKGKDVELRCDPISGHTALYWYRQSLGQGLEFLIYFQGNSAPDKSGLPSDRFSAERTGGSVSTLTIQRTQQEDSAVYLCASSIQGGSGGAYTQYFGPGTRLTVL.

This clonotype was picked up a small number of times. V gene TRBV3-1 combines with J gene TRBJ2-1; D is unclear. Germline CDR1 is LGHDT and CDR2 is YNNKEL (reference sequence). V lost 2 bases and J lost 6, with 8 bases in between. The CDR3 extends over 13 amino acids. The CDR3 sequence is CASSQFLLNEQFF. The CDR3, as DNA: TGTGCCAGCAGCCAATTTCTTCTCAATGAGCAGTTCTTC.

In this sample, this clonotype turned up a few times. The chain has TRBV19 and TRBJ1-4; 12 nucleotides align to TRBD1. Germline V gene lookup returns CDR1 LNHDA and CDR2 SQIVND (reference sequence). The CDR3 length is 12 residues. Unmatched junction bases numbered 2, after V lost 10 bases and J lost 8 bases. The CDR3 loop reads CANGTGGEKLFF. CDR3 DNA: TGTGCCAACGGGACAGGGGGCGAAAAACTGTTTTTT.

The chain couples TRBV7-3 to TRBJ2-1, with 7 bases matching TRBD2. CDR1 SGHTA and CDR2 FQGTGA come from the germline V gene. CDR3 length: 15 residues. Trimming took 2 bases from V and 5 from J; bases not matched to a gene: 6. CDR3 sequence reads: CASSLGGTNHNEQFF. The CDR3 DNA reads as TGTGCCAGCAGCTTAGGTGGGACTAATCACAATGAGCAGTTCTTC.

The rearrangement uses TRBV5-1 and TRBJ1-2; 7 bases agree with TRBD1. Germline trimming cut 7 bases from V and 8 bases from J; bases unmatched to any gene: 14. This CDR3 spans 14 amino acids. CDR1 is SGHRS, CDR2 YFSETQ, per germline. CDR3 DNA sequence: TGCGCCAGCGAGGACCAGACAGGGCTGGGCGGCTACACCTTC. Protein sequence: CASEDQTGLGGYTF.

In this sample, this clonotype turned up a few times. The DNA of the CDR3 is TGTGCCAGCAGCCACGGTCTTCGGGGAAGCTCTGGAAACACCATATATTTT. This sequence encodes CASSHGLRGSSGNTIYF. The chain combines TRBV14 with TRBJ1-3; no definite D call. This CDR3 has 17 residues. Trimming shortened V by 3 bases and J by 0 bases, and 15 bases separated the two germline ends. In germline, CDR1 is SGHDN, CDR2 FVKESK. Using reference TRBV14 and TRBJ1-3 for the parts outside the CDR3, the full variable domain is EAGVTQFPSHSVIEKGQTVTLRCDPISGHDNLYWYRRVMGKEIKFLLHFVKESKQDESGMPNNRFLAERTGGTYSTLKVQPAELEDSGVYFCASSHGLRGSSGNTIYFGEGSWLTVV.

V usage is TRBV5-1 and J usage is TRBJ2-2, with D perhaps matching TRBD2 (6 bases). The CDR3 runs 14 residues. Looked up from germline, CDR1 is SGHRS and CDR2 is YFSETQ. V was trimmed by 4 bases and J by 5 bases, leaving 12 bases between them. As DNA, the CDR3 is TGCGCCAGCAGCCCGGGGGACCAAACCGGGGAGCTGTTTTTT. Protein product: CASSPGDQTGELFF.

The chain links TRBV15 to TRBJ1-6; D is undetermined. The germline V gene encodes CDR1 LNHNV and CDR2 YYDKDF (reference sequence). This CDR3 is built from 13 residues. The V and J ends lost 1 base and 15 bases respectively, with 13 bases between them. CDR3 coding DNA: TGTGCCACCAGCAGAGTAGTGGGAACGGACCTCCACTTT. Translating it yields CATSRVVGTDLHF.

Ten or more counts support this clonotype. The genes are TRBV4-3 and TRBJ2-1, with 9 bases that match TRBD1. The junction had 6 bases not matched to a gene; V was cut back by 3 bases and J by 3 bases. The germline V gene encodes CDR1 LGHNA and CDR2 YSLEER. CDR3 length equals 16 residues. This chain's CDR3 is CASSHYDRGDYNEQFF. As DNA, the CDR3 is TGCGCCAGCAGCCACTACGACAGGGGGGACTACAATGAGCAGTTCTTC.

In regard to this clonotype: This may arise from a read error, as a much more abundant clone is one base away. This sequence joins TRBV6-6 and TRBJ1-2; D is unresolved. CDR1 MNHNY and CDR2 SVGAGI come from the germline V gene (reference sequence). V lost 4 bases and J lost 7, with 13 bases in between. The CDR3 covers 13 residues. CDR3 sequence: CASSSRTTTGYTF. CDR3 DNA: TGTGCCAGCAGTTCTAGGACTACCACTGGCTACACCTTC.

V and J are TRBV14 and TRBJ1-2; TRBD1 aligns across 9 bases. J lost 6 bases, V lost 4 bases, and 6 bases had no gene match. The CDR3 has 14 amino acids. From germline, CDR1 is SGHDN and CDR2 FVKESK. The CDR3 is CASSLPGQGHGYTF. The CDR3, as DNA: TGTGCCAGCAGCCTCCCGGGACAGGGCCATGGCTACACCTTC. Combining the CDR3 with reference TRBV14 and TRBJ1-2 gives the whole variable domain EAGVTQFPSHSVIEKGQTVTLRCDPISGHDNLYWYRRVMGKEIKFLLHFVKESKQDESGMPNNRFLAERTGGTYSTLKVQPAELEDSGVYFCASSLPGQGHGYTFGSGTRLTVV.